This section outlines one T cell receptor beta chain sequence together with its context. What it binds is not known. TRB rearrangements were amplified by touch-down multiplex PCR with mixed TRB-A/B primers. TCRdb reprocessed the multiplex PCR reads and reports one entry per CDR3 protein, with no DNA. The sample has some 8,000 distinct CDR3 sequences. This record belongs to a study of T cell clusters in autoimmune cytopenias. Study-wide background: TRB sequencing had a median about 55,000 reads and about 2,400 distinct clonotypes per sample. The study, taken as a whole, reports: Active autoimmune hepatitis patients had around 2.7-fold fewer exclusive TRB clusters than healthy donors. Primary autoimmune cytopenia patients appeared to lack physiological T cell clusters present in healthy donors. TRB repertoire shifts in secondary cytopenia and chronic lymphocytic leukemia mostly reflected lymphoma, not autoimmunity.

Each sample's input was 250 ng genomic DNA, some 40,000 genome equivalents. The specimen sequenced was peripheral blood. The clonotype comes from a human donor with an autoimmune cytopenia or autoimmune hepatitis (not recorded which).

This CDR3 reads CASSIVVPGATEAFF. This chain uses TRBV11-2 with TRBJ1-1. Per the germline V gene, CDR1 is SGHAT and CDR2 is FQNNGV. This CDR3 has 15 amino acids.